The source of this T cell receptor (beta chain) is a study of CD8+ T cells in alopecia areata. Background on the study: Treated patients were dosed with oral tofacitinib, taking 5 to 10 mg twice daily. People stayed on tofacitinib for 6 to 18 months, then stopped the drug for 6 months.

Study-wide findings and caveats: Scalp sequencing also captures normal skin's resident alphabeta T cells.

Those with alopecia areata gave lesional scalp punch biopsies and peripheral blood. Sequencing relied on a cDNA template that was reverse transcribed from extracted RNA. Profiling relied on immunoSEQ multiplex PCR, and the TCRdb table lists in-frame clones only, not all of them. The sample consists of fewer than 150,000 clones, 30% to 40% of them appearing once. A word on this clone: The antigen is undetermined.

Trimming left V 0 bases short and J 4 bases short, with 8 bases between. The germline CDR1 and CDR2 sequences are SGHRS and YFSETQ. The CDR3 length is 14 residues. The V and J genes are TRBV5-1 and TRBJ2-1; D perhaps matches TRBD1 (5 bases). The sequenced material came from CD4+ T cells sorted from blood. This TCR was recovered from a human donor with alopecia areata. CDR3 loop: CASSLEGVYNEQFF. Here the CDR3 DNA reads TGCGCCAGCAGCTTGGAAGGGGTGTACAATGAGCAGTTCTTC. The complete variable domain, with remaining parts taken from reference TRBV5-1 and TRBJ2-1, reads KAGVTQTPRYLIKTRGQQVTLSCSPISGHRSVSWYQQTPGQGLQFLFEYFSETQRNKGNFPGRFSGRQFSNSRSEMNVSTLELGDSALYLCASSLEGVYNEQFFGPGTRLTVL.